The rows below give T cell receptor beta chains drawn from one sample of a study of control samples from healthy donors and cancer patients. Produced via immunoSEQ multiplex PCR; TCRdb's table is partial and in-frame only. The table has about 130,000 clones, roughly 91% seen once. Sequencing was performed on PBMCs. The source is a man in his forties or fifties with head and neck cancer. Both conserved end residues are trimmed from each CDR3.

j_call v_call cdr3_aa
TRBJ2-7 TRBV24-1 AAQGQPFYEQY
TRBJ2-5 TRBV24-1 ATSWGGQGSQETQY
TRBJ2-1 TRBV7-8 ASSLESAGGYNEQF
TRBJ2-7 TRBV4-1 ASSQVILGTGNEQY
TRBJ2-7 TRBV12-3/TRBV12-4 ASSPNSYEQY
TRBJ2-7 TRBV7-2 ASSPLNEQY
TRBJ2-1 TRBV3-1/TRBV3-2 ASSGNVEQF
TRBJ1-2 TRBV2 ASSVETYGYT
TRBJ1-6 TRBV5-1 ASSLSGGGSPLH
TRBJ1-2 TRBV7-3 ASSASGTAYGYT
TRBJ2-3 TRBV7-9 ASSLRWGSGGSDTQY
TRBJ1-6 TRBV6-2/TRBV6-3 ASSTTGISYNSPLH
TRBJ1-3 TRBV18 ASSVPGGRSGNTIY
TRBJ2-3 TRBV20-1 SASGPDTQY
TRBJ2-5 TRBV5-1 ASSLVGGQLETQY
TRBJ2-2 TRBV7-8 ASNLRGQGGNTGELF
TRBJ2-7 TRBV9 ASSVTTAAPYEQY
TRBJ2-7 TRBV12-5 ARGGTSGGYEQY
TRBJ1-2 TRBV28 ASSYGGGGYT
TRBJ2-7 TRBV2 ASSETYEQY
TRBJ1-4 TRBV4-3 ASSRQAASNEKLF
TRBJ2-3 TRBV5-1 ASSLGGTGIVTDTQY
TRBJ2-7 TRBV7-2 ASSSVGGSHEQY
TRBJ1-1 TRBV7-7 ASSFITGSVTEAF
TRBJ2-1 TRBV30 AWSVYGVGGGWRNEQF
TRBJ2-5 TRBV5-1 ASSLTETQY
TRBJ2-3 TRBV4-3 ASSQDRTPRTQY
TRBJ1-1 TRBV28 ASSLRQAKRGQRKAF
TRBJ1-2 TRBV20-1 SASADKRRYGYT
TRBJ2-7 TRBV6-1 ASSEVSSGVYEQY
TRBJ1-2 TRBV4-3 ASSRESNYGYT
TRBJ2-7 TRBV29-1 SVVRQGPHEQY
TRBJ2-5 TRBV7-3 ASSPLTSGGQETQY
TRBJ2-1 TRBV7-3 ASSLSVGGYNEQF
TRBJ1-2 TRBV27 ASSPAVYNYGYT
TRBJ2-3 TRBV19 ASSTTRDTQY
TRBJ2-3 TRBV7-9 ASSLVGGNRGWGDTQY
TRBJ2-5 TRBV5-1 ASSPGGEGETQY
TRBJ2-5 TRBV6-2/TRBV6-3 ASSYTGRETQY
TRBJ2-5 TRBV9 ASSVGGAQETQY
TRBJ2-7 TRBV7-2 ASSFGLEGGEQY
TRBJ1-2 TRBV4-1 ASSQDRGEYGYT
TRBJ1-1 TRBV19 ASSTTFNTEAF
TRBJ1-5 TRBV4-1 ASSQVITGYSNQPQH
TRBJ1-2 TRBV6-2/TRBV6-3 ASSQQGVYGYT
TRBJ1-2 TRBV28 ASSLQGIGYT
TRBJ2-7 TRBV16 ASSHRTRGRLLSDEQY
TRBJ2-5 TRBV4-2 ASSQDRQGVGETQY
TRBJ1-1 TRBV3-1/TRBV3-2 ASSQGIRQGGVSRDTEAF